A selection of T cell receptor beta chains follows, all from one sample in a study of graft-versus-host responses after intestinal transplantation. TCRdb keeps only in-frame clones here, not all; method: immunoSEQ multiplex PCR. Of 23,000 or so clones detected, over 85% appear once; the ten largest clones hold approximately 0.53%. Sequenced here: PBMCs, sampled 18 days after transplant. These receptors were collected from a human patient who received an intestinal transplant, so some T cells may come from the graft donor. Both conserved end residues are part of each CDR3. D genes are given only for firm matches. Clone sizes are given selectively: once, few, many, or a class where the clone is expanded.

>TRBJ2-1|NA|TRBD2|14|TRBV5-6
TGTGCCAGCAGCTTCAGCGGGGGGGCCGGTGAGCAGTTCTTC
CASSFSGGAGEQFF
>TRBJ1-1|NA|NA|15|TRBV7-8
TGTGCCAGCAGCTTAGAGTCAGGAGTGAACACTGAAGCTTTCTTT
CASSLESGVNTEAFF
>TRBJ1-2|NA|TRBD1|13|TRBV7-2
TGTGCCAGCAGCCTAATGGACAGGGAGGGCTACACCTTC
CASSLMDREGYTF
>TRBJ1-1|NA|TRBD1|14|TRBV5-1
TGCGCCAGCAGCCCAGGGACAGGGGCCTTTGAAGCTTTCTTT
CASSPGTGAFEAFF
>TRBJ1-4|NA|NA|13|TRBV6-1
TGTGCCAGCAGTTATTGGCTGGGCGAAAAACTGTTTTTT
CASSYWLGEKLFF
>TRBJ1-3|NA|NA|14|TRBV6-6
TGTGCCAGCAGTTCCCTAGGTTCGGGAAACACCATATATTTT
CASSSLGSGNTIYF
>TRBJ1-4|once|TRBD1|22|TRBV7-8
TGTGCCAGCAGCTTAGACGTGGGGGGGCCTCGGGACAGGGGTACTCCTAATGAAAAACTGTTTTTT
CASSLDVGGPRDRGTPNEKLFF
>TRBJ2-4|NA|NA|16|TRBV7-9
TGTGCCAGCAGCTTAAAGGGTTTGTCGGCCAAAAACATTCAGTACTTC
CASSLKGLSAKNIQYF
>TRBJ2-7|NA|NA|15|TRBV19
TGTGCCAGTAGTATTTCTGGGACCTCATACTACGAGCAGTACTTC
CASSISGTSYYEQYF
>TRBJ1-4|NA|NA|13|TRBV5-4
TGTGCCAGCAGTCGTGGGGGCAGTGAAAAACTGTTTTTT
CASSRGGSEKLFF
>TRBJ2-1|NA|NA|11|TRBV27
TGTGCCAGCAGTTTTTACAATGAGCAGTTCTTC
CASSFYNEQFF
>TRBJ2-2|NA|NA|12|TRBV27
TGTGCCAGCAGGGAAGACACCGGGGAGCTGTTTTTT
CASREDTGELFF
>TRBJ1-4|NA|NA|15|TRBV11-1
TGTGCCAGCAGCTCCGGGCAAGGGGCGGATGAAAAACTGTTTTTT
CASSSGQGADEKLFF
>TRBJ1-5|once|NA|19|TRBV11-2
TGTACCAGCAGCTTAGAAGCAGGCGCAGGGATTAGGGGCAATCAGCCCCAGCATTTT
CTSSLEAGAGIRGNQPQHF
>TRBJ2-6|NA|TRBD1|18|TRBV11-2
TGTGCCAGCAGCTTAGATGAGGGGGCGCCGGTTGGGGCCAACGTCCTGACTTTC
CASSLDEGAPVGANVLTF
>TRBJ1-1|NA|NA|14|TRBV18
TGTGCCAGCTCACCACCACCCCTGAACACTGAAGCTTTCTTT
CASSPPPLNTEAFF
>TRBJ2-3|NA|NA|15|TRBV5-6
TGTGCCAGCAGCTTAAGGGGGACACCTGCCGATACGCAGTATTTT
CASSLRGTPADTQYF
>TRBJ2-5|NA|NA|15|TRBV5-6
TGTGCCAGCAGCCGGGTTGCCGGGCTACAAGAGACCCAGTACTTC
CASSRVAGLQETQYF
>TRBJ1-2|NA|TRBD1|18|TRBV11-2
TGTGCCAGCAGCTCCCACTGGGGGGACAGCTATACTAACTATGGCTACACCTTC
CASSSHWGDSYTNYGYTF
>TRBJ1-3|once|TRBD1|15|TRBV5-4
TGTGCCAGCAGCGCAACAGGGGTCTCTGGAAACACCATATATTTT
CASSATGVSGNTIYF
>TRBJ2-3|NA|TRBD1|14|TRBV2
TGTGCCAGCAGGGCCGGGACAGGGTTAAATACGCAGTATTTT
CASRAGTGLNTQYF
>TRBJ2-3|NA|TRBD2|15|TRBV29-1
TGCAGCGTTGAAACTAGCGGGGATGGCACAGATACGCAGTATTTT
CSVETSGDGTDTQYF
>TRBJ2-1|NA|NA|15|TRBV7-9
TGTGCCAGCAGCTTAGACCGGGCGGTTTACAATGAGCAGTTCTTC
CASSLDRAVYNEQFF
>TRBJ2-5|NA|TRBD2|14|TRBV11-3
TGTGCCAGCAGACTAGCGGGGATCCAAGAGACCCAGTACTTC
CASRLAGIQETQYF
>TRBJ2-7|once|TRBD1|14|TRBV27
TGTGCCAGCAGCCTTGGGACAGAGACCTACGAGCAGTACTTC
CASSLGTETYEQYF
>TRBJ1-1|NA|NA|15|TRBV5-6
TGTGCCAGCAGCCAGACCGACGGGCTGGACACTGAAGCTTTCTTT
CASSQTDGLDTEAFF
>TRBJ2-4|NA|NA|16|TRBV7-9
TGTGCCAGCAGCTTAGAAGGGTCTATAGCCAAAAACATTCAGTACTTC
CASSLEGSIAKNIQYF
>TRBJ2-3|NA|NA|12|TRBV9
TGTGCCAGCAGCTCAGGGACAGATACGCAGTATTTT
CASSSGTDTQYF
>TRBJ1-2|NA|NA|16|TRBV7-9
TGTGCCAGCAGCACCCAAACAGCACAAGGGACGTATGGCTACACCTTC
CASSTQTAQGTYGYTF
>TRBJ2-5|NA|NA|15|TRBV7-6
TGTGCCAGCAGCTTAGAACTAAGTAGTTGGGAGACCCAGTACTTC
CASSLELSSWETQYF
>TRBJ1-1|NA|NA|13|TRBV7-3
TGTGCCAGCAGCCCGGGCCCTACTGGCGGGGCTTTCTTT
CASSPGPTGGAFF
>TRBJ1-3|NA|NA|15|TRBV4-2
TGTGCCAGCAGCCAAGATTCAGGGGCAGGAAACACCATATATTTT
CASSQDSGAGNTIYF
>TRBJ1-4|NA|NA|14|TRBV4-1
TGCGCCAGCAGCCAAGGACTGTCTAATGAAAAACTGTTTTTT
CASSQGLSNEKLFF